This TCR beta chain was sequenced for a study of T cell responses to AZD1222 COVID-19 vaccine. Findings of the study overall: Samples come after the peak T cell response, not at day 14. Reportedly, close to half of spike-specific TCRs are directed against unmutated variant regions. Two AZD1222 administrations were followed by greater Spike-specific TCR breadth and depth. Donors were chiefly white British, with a greater number of females, and clonal diversity was perhaps underestimated.

As for this clone: No antigen is known for it.

The assay was immunoSEQ multiplex PCR, and TCRdb's table has in-frame clones only and misses some. Of 150,000 to 200,000 clones in the sample, roughly nine tenths were seen once. The ends were cut back, 0 bases at V and 4 bases at J, with 10 bases in the middle. Germline assignment: CDR1 KGHSY and CDR2 FQNENV. CDR3 length equals 15 residues. This chain connects TRBV16 to TRBJ2-1, with a possible D match to TRBD1 (5 bases). The receptor was derived from an adult who received the AZD1222 COVID-19 vaccine. The material sequenced was peripheral blood, taken 28 days after the second AZD1222 dose. The CDR3 region has the DNA TGTGCCAGCAGCCAATCGCAGGGTGGATACAATGAGCAGTTCTTC. Translation gives CASSQSQGGYNEQFF.